Below are 20 T cell receptor beta chains sequenced from a single sample in a study of early T cells in non-severe SARS-CoV-2 infection. MiXCR was run by TCRdb on the 5' RACE reads, yielding one entry per CDR3 protein. The sample has around 75,000 distinct CDR3 sequences, roughly a tenth seen once. Sequenced: whole blood. The receptors shown here come from an adult who was a healthcare worker with PCR-confirmed SARS-CoV-2 infection or an uninfected control (not recorded which).

This clonotype showed up just a few times. The chain recombines TRBV6-6 with TRBJ1-6; D gene uncertain. CDR3 length: 13 amino acids. Germline loops: CDR1 MNHNY, CDR2 SVGAGI (reference sequence). Trimming pared 0 bases from V and 17 bases from J, leaving 14 bases between. CDR3 residues: CASSYSVSERVHF. DNA for the CDR3: TGTGCCAGCAGTTACTCGGTATCCGAGAGGGTCCACTTT.

The chain recombines TRBV20-1 with TRBJ1-2, with D possibly matching TRBD1 (6 bases). The CDR3 runs to 14 residues. Trimming removed 0 bases from V and 7 bases from J, with 15 bases in between. The germline CDR1 and CDR2 sequences are DFQATT and SNEGSKA (reference sequence). Written as DNA, the CDR3 is TGCAGTGCTAGAGACTTACAGGGAATGGGTGGCTACACCTTC. Encoded protein: CSARDLQGMGGYTF.

In this sample, this clonotype turned up many times. The chain carries TRBV29-1 and TRBJ2-7, with D tentatively TRBD1 (5 bases). V lost 7 bases and J 0 bases, leaving 10 bases between the germline ends. The CDR3 covers 12 residues. CDR1 SQVTM and CDR2 ANQGSEA come from the germline V gene. The chain's CDR3 is CSALDISYEQYF. CDR3 DNA: TGCAGCGCCCTGGACATCTCCTACGAGCAGTACTTC.

The chain employs TRBV10-3 and TRBJ2-7, with a tentative D call TRBD2 (5 bases). Germline V gives CDR1 ENHRY, CDR2 SYGVKD. This CDR3 is built from 15 residues. The V and J ends lost 0 bases and 6 bases respectively, with 15 bases between them. The CDR3 spells CAISESRNGGAEQYF. The CDR3 region has the DNA TGTGCCATCAGTGAGTCGAGGAACGGAGGTGCCGAGCAGTACTTC.

This clonotype was counted ten times or more. V is TRBV14 and J is TRBJ1-2; weak D call: TRBD1 (5 bases). V was clipped by 4 bases and J by 3 bases, with 9 bases between them. The CDR3 contains 13 residues. Germline-derived CDR1 and CDR2 are SGHDN and FVKESK. CDR3 sequence reads: CASSPDMDYGYTF. CDR3 DNA sequence: TGTGCCAGCAGCCCGGACATGGACTATGGCTACACCTTC.

Ten or more counts support this clonotype. The rearrangement joins TRBV7-8 to TRBJ2-7; D unresolved. The V end lost 5 bases, the J end lost 3 bases, and 14 bases lay between the germline ends. This CDR3 has 14 residues. CDR1 and CDR2 (germline): SGHVS, FQNEAQ. Written as DNA, the CDR3 is TGTGCCAGCAGCCCCCATACCTTAGGCTACGAGCAGTACTTC. It codes for CASSPHTLGYEQYF.

This clonotype has a handful of counts. The genes are TRBV19 and TRBJ1-5; no clear D gene. This CDR3 region has 12 residues. The germline gives CDR1 LNHDA, CDR2 SQIVND (reference sequence). Trimming removed 1 base from V and 5 bases from J, with 3 bases in between. The CDR3 here is CASSIVHQPQHF. CDR3 DNA: TGTGCCAGTAGTATAGTCCATCAGCCCCAGCATTTT.

This clonotype showed up many times. The rearrangement uses TRBV20-1 and TRBJ1-2; D is uncertain. There are 14 residues in the CDR3. Between the trimmed V and J ends, which lost 5 bases and 5 bases, there was a span of 18 bases. CDR1 is DFQATT and CDR2 is SNEGSKA in the germline V gene (reference sequence). In DNA form, the CDR3 reads TGCAGTGCTCGGTACCAAGACACCACTTATGGCTACACCTTC. Translating it yields CSARYQDTTYGYTF.

This sequence joins TRBV12-3 or TRBV12-4 and TRBJ1-5, with 7 bases that match TRBD1. The CDR3 consists of 14 residues. V shed 6 bases and J 4 bases; nucleotides not matched to a gene: 6. The CDR3 sequence is CASSMTGMNQPQHF. The DNA of the CDR3 is TGTGCCAGCAGCATGACAGGGATGAATCAGCCCCAGCATTTT.

This clonotype showed up just a few times. CDR3 in DNA: TGTGCCAGCAGGTGGCAGGCCCAAGAGACCCAGTACTTC. It yields the protein CASRWQAQETQYF. The chain carries TRBV28 and TRBJ2-5; D is uncertain. CDR3 length: 13 residues. The germline V gene encodes CDR1 MDHEN and CDR2 SYDVKM. V lost 6 bases and J 1 base, leaving 9 bases between the germline ends.

The chain carries TRBV7-2 and TRBJ2-7; 10 bases match TRBD1. The CDR3 totals 17 residues. V dropped 5 bases and J dropped 0; count of bases not matched to a gene: 10. Germline V lookup: CDR1 SGHTA, CDR2 FQGNSA. CDR3 DNA: TGTGCCAGCAGCCGATTTCGGGGGACAGGGGCCTCCTACGAGCAGTACTTC. Its protein product is CASSRFRGTGASYEQYF.

J is TRBJ1-1 and V is TRBV20-1; D is ambiguous. The CDR3 is 14 amino acids. CDR1 is DFQATT and CDR2 is SNEGSKA in the germline V gene (reference sequence). Trimming pared 6 bases from V and 5 bases from J, leaving 19 bases between. The CDR3 region is CSAPIGGSETEAFF. Here the CDR3 DNA reads TGCAGTGCCCCGATAGGAGGAAGCGAGACTGAAGCTTTCTTT.

This clonotype was seen more than once but under ten times. V usage is TRBV10-3 and J usage is TRBJ2-3; D is undetermined. The V end was cut by 3 bases, the J end by 6 bases, with 7 bases between. The CDR3 spans 12 residues. Germline V gives CDR1 ENHRY, CDR2 SYGVKD. CDR3 protein: CAISDSRDTQYF. The CDR3 DNA sequence: TGTGCCATCAGTGACTCGCGGGATACGCAGTATTTT.

This clonotype was observed a handful of times. V gene TRBV10-3 combines with J gene TRBJ2-2, with unresolved D. V dropped 3 bases and J dropped 2 bases, with 13 bases sitting between them. The CDR3 totals 16 residues. Germline CDR1 and CDR2: ENHRY and SYGVKD. In DNA form, the CDR3 reads TGTGCCATCAGTGATTTCCCGCGATCTAACACCGGGGAGCTGTTTTTT. Protein: CAISDFPRSNTGELFF.

This clonotype was detected ten times or more. The gene calls are TRBV6-2 or TRBV6-3 and TRBJ2-2; the D gene is possibly TRBD2 (6 bases). The CDR3 spans 15 residues. CDR1 is MNHEY, CDR2 SVGEGT, per germline. Between the trimmed V and J ends, which lost 8 bases and 0 bases, there was a span of 13 bases. DNA of the CDR3: TGTGCCAGCCGCCCGGGACTTACGAACACCGGGGAGCTGTTTTTT. The encoded protein is CASRPGLTNTGELFF.

This clonotype has ten or more counts. The chain employs TRBV10-3 and TRBJ2-3; D is possibly TRBD2 (5 bases). Trimming pared 7 bases from V and 0 bases from J, leaving 14 bases between. CDR1 and CDR2 (germline): ENHRY, SYGVKD. The CDR3 has 15 amino acids. The CDR3: CAITGGRTSTDTQYF. CDR3 nucleotides: TGTGCCATCACCGGAGGCAGAACTAGCACAGATACGCAGTATTTT.

This clonotype was counted ten times or more. V and J are TRBV12-3 or TRBV12-4 and TRBJ2-1; 7 positions agree with TRBD1. The length of the CDR3 is 13 residues. Trimming took 5 bases from V and 8 from J; bases not matched to a gene: 6. This CDR3 reads CASSLTGPHEQFF. The CDR3 nucleotides read TGTGCCAGCAGTCTGACAGGGCCCCATGAGCAGTTCTTC.

This clonotype was seen a few times. The chain joins TRBV19 to TRBJ2-2; D is undetermined. This CDR3 spans 12 amino acids. V was cut by 1 base and J by 8 bases, with 5 bases left in between. Germline-derived CDR1 and CDR2 are LNHDA and SQIVND (reference sequence). Here the CDR3 reads CASSIVPGELFF. For the CDR3, the DNA is TGTGCCAGTAGTATAGTCCCGGGGGAGCTGTTTTTT. The variable domain in full, completed from reference TRBV19 and TRBJ2-2, reads DGGITQSPKYLFRKEGQNVTLSCEQNLNHDAMYWYRQDPGQGLRLIYYSQIVNDFQKGDIAEGYSVSREKKESFPLTVTSAQKNPTAFYLCASSIVPGELFFGEGSRLTVL.

The table lists this clonotype with a few counts. A junction boundary mismatches the germline segment, possibly from a read error. The CDR3 loop reads CASSHKGQALNF. CDR3 in DNA: TGTGCCAGCAGCCACAAGGGACAGGCACTCAATTTT. The chain joins TRBV3-1 to TRBJ2-3, with TRBD1 matching over 8 bases. The CDR3 extends over 12 amino acids. Per the germline V gene, CDR1 is LGHDT and CDR2 is YNNKEL (reference sequence).

In this sample, this clonotype turned up many times. CDR3 nucleotides: TGTGCCAGCAGCCAAGAATTCCCAGGGAGCTATAATTCACCCCTCCACTTT. Translated, it gives CASSQEFPGSYNSPLHF. V is TRBV4-2 and J is TRBJ1-6; a weak D match, TRBD1 (5 bases). The germline V gene has CDR1 LGHNA and CDR2 YNFKEQ. The CDR3 consists of 17 residues. V lost 0 bases, J lost 3 bases, and 12 bases lay in between.